This T cell receptor beta chain was sequenced during a study of blood T cell repertoires in COVID-19. Study summary: Italy, Spain and the United States were the sources of the convalescent and acute COVID-19 samples. PBMCs, B-cell-depleted T cells, or T cells provided the cDNA or gDNA that made up the material.

In the original analysis: Amplification from reference gene primers served as the basis for estimated nucleated cell counts. Profiling relied on immunoSEQ multiplex PCR, and the TCRdb table lists in-frame clones only, not all of them. The V and J calls and clone size come from that table; D and trimming were worked out from the DNA. The table lists over 150,000 clones, around four fifths of them singletons. This CDR3 region has 14 residues. The germline CDR1 and CDR2 sequences are SGHVS and FQNEAQ. V gave up 5 bases and J gave up 2 bases; unmatched junction bases: 4. The J gene is TRBJ2-7, the V gene TRBV7-8; 9 bases fit TRBD1. The receptor comes from a woman aged 70-85 years who had recovered from COVID-19. What was sequenced was peripheral blood. DNA for the CDR3: TGTGCCAGCAGCCCCGACAGGGGGGCCTACGAGCAGTACTTC. Translated: CASSPDRGAYEQYF.